The 27 T cell receptor beta chains below were found in one sample sequenced in a study of spatial heterogeneity in lung cancer. Time point indicated: sample taken at primary tumor resection. Their specific antigens are unknown. TCRdb reanalysed the 5' RACE reads using MiXCR and keeps one entry per CDR3 protein. Of nearly 25,000 distinct CDR3 sequences listed, over 7.5% were seen once; the top ten hold over 7%. Study-wide points: Counts of expanded intratumoral alpha and beta TCRs tracked tumor mutation counts.

The sample consisted of lung tumor tissue, taken at surgery. The receptors shown here come from a male donor with early-stage non-small cell lung cancer.

V and J are TRBV5-1 and TRBJ2-2; 11 nucleotides match TRBD2. Germline values: CDR1 SGHRS, CDR2 YFSETQ. With V trimmed by 5 bases and J by 4 bases, 7 bases remained unmatched. This CDR3 comprises 16 residues. CDR3 sequence: CASRITSGGLTGELFF. The CDR3 bases are TGCGCCAGCAGAATAACTAGCGGGGGCCTCACCGGGGAGCTGTTTTTT.

Details on this clonotype: A much bigger clone sits one base away, suggesting this may be a read error. Here the CDR3 omits its conserved ending phenylalanine or tryptophan, so a read error is the likely source. J is TRBJ2-7 and V is TRBV28; D may correspond to TRBD1 or TRBD2 (5 bases each). Germline values: CDR1 MDHEN, CDR2 SYDVKM. V was clipped by 5 bases and J by 4 bases, with 18 bases between them. The CDR3 covers 15 residues. This chain's CDR3 is CASSTTGTSSYEQYL. CDR3 in DNA: TGTGCCAGCAGTACAACCGGGACGAGTTCTTACGAGCAGTACCTC.

In its sample, this clonotype was seen many times. The gene calls are TRBV7-2 and TRBJ2-7; the D is unclear. The CDR3 has 11 amino acids. The V gene's germline CDR1 is SGHTA and CDR2 FQGNSA. V was clipped by 6 bases and J by 4 bases, with 7 bases between them. CDR3 DNA sequence: TGTGCCAGCAGACTTCGGTACGAGCAGTACTTC. Its translation: CASRLRYEQYF. The whole variable domain, remainder taken from reference TRBV7-2 and TRBJ2-7, is GAGVSQSPSNKVTEKGKDVELRCDPISGHTALYWYRQSLGQGLEFLIYFQGNSAPDKSGLPSDRFSAERTGGSVSTLTIQRTQQEDSAVYLCASRLRYEQYFGPGTRLTVT.

In its sample, this clonotype was seen many times. The V call is TRBV20-1, the J call TRBJ2-7; the D gene could be TRBD1 or TRBD2 (5 bases each). V was clipped by 3 bases and J by 3 bases, with 21 bases between them. From germline, CDR1 is DFQATT and CDR2 SNEGSKA (reference sequence). The CDR3 sequence is 16 residues long. CDR3 protein: CSASGASGSADYEQYF. The CDR3 DNA sequence: TGCAGTGCTAGTGGGGCTTCGGGTAGCGCCGACTACGAGCAGTACTTC.

The table lists this clonotype with many counts. Germline is not matched at one junction end, which may reflect a read error. V gene TRBV7-2 combines with J gene TRBJ2-3; tentatively, D is TRBD1 or TRBD2 (5 bases each). Germline V gene sequence: CDR1 SGHTA, CDR2 FQGNSA. CDR3 length equals 16 residues. This CDR3 reads CASTLGELSVSDTQYF. CDR3 nucleotides: TGTGCCAGCACCTTAGGGGAGCTAAGTGTCTCAGATACGCAGTATTTT.

The genes are TRBV28 and TRBJ2-3; tentative D call: TRBD2 (5 bases). This CDR3 region has 14 residues. The germline gives CDR1 MDHEN, CDR2 SYDVKM. The germline V and J ends were trimmed by 3 bases and 3 bases, with 10 bases remaining between them. CDR3 amino acids: CASSFLAGTDTQYF. CDR3 DNA sequence: TGTGCCAGCAGTTTTCTAGCTGGTACAGATACGCAGTATTTT.

In its sample, this clonotype was seen many times. In DNA form, the CDR3 reads TGCAGCGTTGGAGGGACTTCCTCGGATGGCTACACCTTC. Its translation is CSVGGTSSDGYTF. This chain connects TRBV29-1 to TRBJ1-2; a possible D gene is TRBD1 (5 bases). Germline CDR1 reads SQVTM; CDR2 reads ANQGSEA. This CDR3 region has 13 residues. V was trimmed by 4 bases and J by 6 bases, leaving 15 bases between them.

The genes are TRBV6-2 or TRBV6-3 and TRBJ2-3; D call uncertain. V was shortened by 1 base and J by 3 bases, with 8 bases between the two germline ends. CDR1 is MNHEY and CDR2 is SVGEGT in the germline V gene. The CDR3 loop spans 14 amino acids. The CDR3 DNA reads TGTGCCAGCAGTTACTTCGGGTCGACAGATACGCAGTATTTT. It specifies CASSYFGSTDTQYF.

Concerning this clonotype: Just one base apart from a much larger clone, this may be a read error. The chain has TRBV5-4 and TRBJ1-1; 8 bases line up with TRBD1. This CDR3 contains 16 residues. The germline V gene has CDR1 SGHNT and CDR2 YYREEE (reference sequence). V shed 3 bases, J shed 7 bases, and the junction held 14 bases outside the gene matches. The CDR3 DNA sequence: TGTGCCAGCAGCTCCAGGACAGGGCTCTTCTACATTGAAGCTTTCTTT. Protein: CASSSRTGLFYIEAFF.

By proportion, this clonotype is medium-sized. This chain links TRBV7-6 with TRBJ1-1; D call uncertain. This CDR3 is built from 14 residues. Trimming stripped 1 base from V and 2 bases from J, with 8 bases between. Germline CDR1 is SGHVS and CDR2 is FNYEAQ. The CDR3 region has the DNA TGTGCCAGCAGCTTAGAATCCGATAACACTGAAGCTTTCTTT. Its protein product is CASSLESDNTEAFF.

This clonotype rates as medium-sized. This chain connects TRBV2 to TRBJ2-1; TRBD2 matches at 8 bases. V gave up 6 bases and J gave up 7 bases; unmatched junction bases: 8. Germline values: CDR1 SNHLY, CDR2 FYNNEI. The CDR3 consists of 14 residues. The CDR3, as DNA: TGTGCCAGCAGCCAAGTAGCGGGACTAAATGAGCAGTTCTTC. This gives the protein CASSQVAGLNEQFF.

The chain uses TRBV20-1 and TRBJ1-4; D is undetermined. The germline CDR1 and CDR2 sequences are DFQATT and SNEGSKA (reference sequence). There are 15 residues in the CDR3. Trimming removed 2 bases from V and 8 bases from J, with 18 bases in between. CDR3 nucleotides: TGCAGTGCTAGAACCAGGAGAGGGTTGAGAGAAAAACTGTTTTTT. This sequence encodes CSARTRRGLREKLFF.

In its sample, this clonotype was seen many times. The J gene is TRBJ1-2, the V gene TRBV29-1; D unresolved. This CDR3 spans 12 amino acids. Per germline, CDR1 SQVTM and CDR2 ANQGSEA. V dropped 8 bases and J dropped 4 bases, with 14 bases sitting between them. CDR3 sequence reads: CSSDAGTYGYTF. CDR3 coding DNA: TGCAGCTCAGATGCAGGAACCTATGGCTACACCTTC.

Ten or more counts support this clonotype. The chain's CDR3 is CASSLAHLSDEQFF. CDR3 bases: TGTGCCAGCAGCTTAGCGCACCTCTCCGATGAGCAGTTCTTC. The V gene is TRBV11-1, the J gene TRBJ2-1; D ambiguous. The CDR3 runs 14 residues. V was pared by 0 bases and J by 8 bases, with 11 bases between. The germline gives CDR1 SGHAT, CDR2 FQDESV (reference sequence).

This clonotype was counted ten times or more. The rearrangement joins TRBV28 to TRBJ2-7; 12 nucleotides align to TRBD2. Germline-derived CDR1 and CDR2 are MDHEN and SYDVKM. This CDR3 is built from 16 residues. Germline trimming cut 6 bases from V and 1 base from J; bases unmatched to any gene: 7. The CDR3 nucleotides read TGTGCCAGCAGCACCCGACTAGCGGGAGTGTCCTACGAGCAGTACTTC. It is translated as CASSTRLAGVSYEQYF.

At least ten counts were recorded for this clonotype. This sequence joins TRBV6-6 and TRBJ2-5; D possibly corresponds to TRBD2 (6 bases). The V gene lost 0 bases and the J gene lost 5 bases, with 7 bases spanning the gap. Germline CDR1 reads MNHNY; CDR2 reads SVGAGI (reference sequence). The CDR3 length is 13 residues. This CDR3 reads CASSYSRGETQYF. The CDR3 nucleotides are TGTGCCAGCAGTTACTCTCGGGGGGAGACCCAGTACTTC.

The sample holds many counts of this clonotype. Here the CDR3 reads CASSLWDGQRVPPQHF. CDR3 in DNA: TGTGCCAGCAGTTTATGGGACGGGCAAAGGGTCCCGCCCCAGCATTTT. The chain recombines TRBV27 with TRBJ1-5; possibly TRBD1 for D (5 bases). This CDR3 region has 16 residues. Germline CDR1 MNHEY, CDR2 SMNVEV (reference sequence). V dropped 1 base and J dropped 9 bases, with 19 bases sitting between them.

This chain uses TRBV5-1 with TRBJ2-1; tentatively, D is TRBD2 (6 bases). The CDR3 has 14 residues. Trimming cost V 4 bases and J 5 bases, with 13 bases left between them. Germline lookup yields CDR1 SGHRS and CDR2 YFSETQ. CDR3 DNA sequence: TGCGCCAGCAGCCGACGGGGGTCGGACAATGAGCAGTTCTTC. Translating it yields CASSRRGSDNEQFF.

This clonotype was detected many times. The V and J genes are TRBV28 and TRBJ1-1; possibly TRBD1 for D (5 bases). V was trimmed by 6 bases and J by 7 bases, leaving 12 bases between them. This CDR3 has 12 residues. Looked up from germline, CDR1 is MDHEN and CDR2 is SYDVKM. CDR3 protein: CASSPPGGEAFF. Here the CDR3 DNA reads TGTGCCAGCAGCCCCCCCGGGGGTGAAGCTTTCTTT.

This rearrangement joins TRBV19 to TRBJ2-1; D perhaps matches TRBD1 (6 bases). V lost 3 bases to trimming and J lost 0 bases, with 9 bases between them. This CDR3 has 15 residues. The germline V gene has CDR1 LNHDA and CDR2 SQIVND (reference sequence). This chain's CDR3 is CASSIAGASYNEQFF. The CDR3 DNA sequence: TGTGCCAGTAGTATCGCAGGGGCCTCCTACAATGAGCAGTTCTTC. Complete variable domain (other parts from reference TRBV19 and TRBJ2-1): DGGITQSPKYLFRKEGQNVTLSCEQNLNHDAMYWYRQDPGQGLRLIYYSQIVNDFQKGDIAEGYSVSREKKESFPLTVTSAQKNPTAFYLCASSIAGASYNEQFFGPGTRLTVL.

This clonotype was seen ten or more times. The CDR3 region is CASTLSYEQFF. The DNA of the CDR3 is TGTGCCAGCACCCTTTCGTATGAGCAGTTCTTC. This chain connects TRBV12-3 or TRBV12-4 to TRBJ2-1, with unresolved D. This CDR3 is 11 amino acids long. V dropped 7 bases and J dropped 8 bases, with 9 bases sitting between them.

This sequence joins TRBV2 and TRBJ2-2; 9 bases align to TRBD1. Germline trimming cut 6 bases from V and 5 bases from J; bases unmatched to any gene: 4. The CDR3 is 14 residues long. In germline, CDR1 is SNHLY, CDR2 FYNNEI. The CDR3 sequence: CASSGTGWTGELFF. The CDR3 coding sequence is TGTGCCAGCAGCGGGACAGGGTGGACCGGGGAGCTGTTTTTT. Variable domain in full (rest from reference TRBV2 and TRBJ2-2): EPEVTQTPSHQVTQMGQEVILRCVPISNHLYFYWYRQILGQKVEFLVSFYNNEISEKSEIFDDQFSVERPDGSNFTLKIRSTKLEDSAMYFCASSGTGWTGELFFGEGSRLTVL.

This clonotype was observed at least ten times. The chain employs TRBV28 and TRBJ2-5, with D perhaps TRBD1 (6 bases). The CDR3 is 12 amino acids. V lost 5 bases to trimming and J lost 10 bases, with 14 bases between them. Germline assignment: CDR1 MDHEN and CDR2 SYDVKM. The CDR3 loop reads CASSLGTFDQYF. CDR3 nucleotide sequence: TGTGCCAGCAGTCTCGGGACATTCGACCAGTACTTC.

Many counts were recorded for this clonotype. This chain uses TRBV5-1 with TRBJ1-1; tentatively, D is TRBD1 (5 bases). V lost 7 bases, J lost 3 bases, and 13 bases lay in between. Germline CDR1 and CDR2: SGHRS and YFSETQ. This CDR3 comprises 13 residues. The CDR3 spells CASSQGMHTEAFF. DNA of the CDR3: TGCGCCAGCTCGCAGGGCATGCACACTGAAGCTTTCTTT.

There are many counts of this clonotype. The chain has TRBV28 and TRBJ1-5; perhaps TRBD1 as D (5 bases). Trimming stripped 1 base from V and 7 bases from J, with 17 bases between. Looked up from germline, CDR1 is MDHEN and CDR2 is SYDVKM. The CDR3 sequence is 16 residues long. CDR3 coding DNA: TGTGCCAGCAGTTTATATGGGGCGCTAATGCTGCAGCCCCAGCATTTT. Amino acid sequence: CASSLYGALMLQPQHF.

Ten or more counts support this clonotype. The chain links TRBV5-1 to TRBJ2-2; 9 nucleotides align to TRBD2. V was clipped by 6 bases and J by 2 bases; unmatched bases: 8. The CDR3 runs 16 residues. Germline V gene sequence: CDR1 SGHRS, CDR2 YFSETQ. The CDR3 nucleotides are TGCGCCAGCACCCTAAGCGGGAGGCCCAACACCGGGGAGCTGTTTTTT. Its protein product is CASTLSGRPNTGELFF.

This clonotype was counted ten times or more. The genes are TRBV2 and TRBJ2-1; 12 nucleotides align to TRBD2. The germline CDR1 and CDR2 sequences are SNHLY and FYNNEI. The CDR3 is made up of 13 amino acids. With 8 bases clipped from V and 15 bases from J, the junction kept 11 bases outside the gene matches. CDR3 protein: CASSLAGGPIAFF. As DNA, the CDR3 is TGTGCCAGCTCGCTAGCGGGGGGGCCAATCGCGTTCTTC.